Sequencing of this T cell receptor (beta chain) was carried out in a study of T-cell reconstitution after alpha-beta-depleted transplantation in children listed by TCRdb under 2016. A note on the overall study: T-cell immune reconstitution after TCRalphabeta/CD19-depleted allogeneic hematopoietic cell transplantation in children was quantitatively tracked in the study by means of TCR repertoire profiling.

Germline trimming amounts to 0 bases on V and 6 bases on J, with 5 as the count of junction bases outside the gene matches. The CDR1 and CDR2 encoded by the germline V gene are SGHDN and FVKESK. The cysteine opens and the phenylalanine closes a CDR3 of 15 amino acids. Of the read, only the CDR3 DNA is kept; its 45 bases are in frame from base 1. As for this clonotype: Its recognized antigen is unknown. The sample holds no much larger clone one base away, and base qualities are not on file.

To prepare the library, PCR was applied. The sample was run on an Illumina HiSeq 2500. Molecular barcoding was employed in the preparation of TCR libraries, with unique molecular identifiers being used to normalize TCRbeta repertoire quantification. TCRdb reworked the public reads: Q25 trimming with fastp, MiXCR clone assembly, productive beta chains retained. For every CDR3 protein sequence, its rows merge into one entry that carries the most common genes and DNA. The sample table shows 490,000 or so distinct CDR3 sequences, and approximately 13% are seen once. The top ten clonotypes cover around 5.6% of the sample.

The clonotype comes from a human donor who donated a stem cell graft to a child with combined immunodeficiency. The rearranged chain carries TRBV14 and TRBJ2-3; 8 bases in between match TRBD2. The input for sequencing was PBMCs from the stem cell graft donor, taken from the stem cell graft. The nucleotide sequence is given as TGTGCCAGCAGCCAAGATCTCCGCGGGGGGGATACGCAGTATTTT. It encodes CASSQDLRGGDTQYF. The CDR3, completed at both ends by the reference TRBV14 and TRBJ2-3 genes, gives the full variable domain EAGVTQFPSHSVIEKGQTVTLRCDPISGHDNLYWYRRVMGKEIKFLLHFVKESKQDESGMPNNRFLAERTGGTYSTLKVQPAELEDSGVYFCASSQDLRGGDTQYFGPGTRLTVL.